This T cell receptor (beta chain) emerged from a study of cytomegalovirus exposure and HLA in healthy donors (TCRdb year 2017). At the level of the whole study: An earlier analysis of some 620 of the donors reported under 300 Gb of sequence data and approximately 120 million unique TCR beta sequences obtained from about 179 million T cells. In the later analysis, no new phenotypic data were used to find candidate immune exposures; instead, reliance was placed on TCR beta sequences and their occurrence across donors. Every repertoire in the discovery cohort had been generated on one and the same sequencing platform. An early release covering 550 to 700 HLA-typed donors comprised about 320 gigabases of sequencing data and approximately 80 million unique TCR sequences. A later analysis re-analyzed previously published TCR beta repertoires from 660 or so donors and added high-resolution HLA genotyping to study TCR occurrence patterns. Roughly five DR-DQ haplotypes were handled as single units for association and clustering because linkage in the cohort was strong. On average, roughly 250,000 unique TCR beta nucleotide sequences were sequenced per donor among 350 to 400 genotyped donors of the cohort, with roughly 18% of those sequences being non-productive. The study was designed to test whether signatures of past pathogen exposure could be identified by cataloging public T cell receptors. Besides the first cohort of about 730 subjects, a separate validation cohort made up of about 120 different subjects was used. A later genetic analysis used genome-wide SNP genotypes for about 60% of the roughly 670 donors, treating that subset as a discovery cohort. High-throughput TCR immunosequencing, statistical association of individual TCRs with disease status, and machine learning were combined to predict cytomegalovirus infection status. Of the roughly 400 genotyped donors, less than 85% were placed in the genetic ancestry cluster associated with self-reported Caucasian donors. Both class I and class II loci were covered by HLA typing, at four-digit resolution. The study used immunosequencing to profile the T cell repertoires of about 670 subjects and linked those repertoires to cytomegalovirus serostatus. An earlier analysis of 587 of the donors used high-throughput TCR beta sequencing to judge whether each TCR beta V gene segment behaved as functional or pseudogenic. Alongside the repertoire data, information on donor age, sex, ethnicity and CMV serostatus was compiled. The number of donors typed differed by locus, with roughly 629-640 for A, B, C, DRB1 and DQB1, over 500 for DQA1, 606 for DPA1, and around 460 for DPB1. The research as a whole found: HLA typing was unavailable for some donors at each locus, so association tests used only the typed subset. In a later genetic analysis, a missense DCLRE1C variant was associated with V-gene and J-gene trimming of TCR beta chains, and the association was replicated in an independent cohort. In a later analysis, the rate of TCR association differed among HLA loci, with DRB1 alleles having the most associated TCRs and HLA-C alleles having the fewest. According to a later analysis, parvovirus B19, influenza, CMV and Epstein-Barr virus appeared linked to several top co-occurrence clusters. Presence/absence analyses assumed roughly uniform sequencing depth across donors, an assumption that may not hold. An earlier analysis of 587 of the donors showed that most TCR beta V segments appeared in productive rearrangements either about 87% or about 30% of the time, which broadly matched IMGT annotations. Linkage disequilibrium might explain the correlated functional status among segregating V segments, but an unknown experimental factor could not be excluded. According to a later genetic analysis, donors in an Asian-associated ancestry cluster had fewer N-insertions in productive TCRs than the approximately 650-donor mean. The study gave a list of roughly 150 TCR beta chains associated with cytomegalovirus. The authors suggested that the approach could potentially be generalized to other disease states and immunological phenotypes. The classifier was reported to diagnose cytomegalovirus status with high specificity and sensitivity in both the original cohort and the validation cohort. When HLA alleles, especially DR and DQ, strongly co-occurred, attributing TCR associations to individual alleles was difficult. This cohort had only TCR beta chains sequenced, and the lack of alpha or paired-chain data limited which features could be detected. A group of highly shared sequence variants was considered likely to be a technical artifact of the sequencing pipeline. A few of the identified cytomegalovirus-associated TCR beta chains were confirmed in vitro to be specific for cytomegalovirus antigens. A later analysis associated 15,000 to 20,000 TCR beta sequences with specific HLA alleles at a false discovery rate of 0.05. Because the 87-base-pair reads could not distinguish some IMGT-functional V segments, including TRBV6-2 and TRBV6-3, those segments were excluded. A later analysis found that most CMV-associated TCR beta chains appeared HLA-restricted, with HLA associations seemingly driven largely by CMV exposure. Most TCR sequences were observed very rarely across donors, whereas some public TCRs were present in many individuals. A further reported finding was that TCR beta sequences accurately predicted the HLA-A and HLA-B alleles for most subjects in the first cohort. In a later analysis, HLA-associated TCR beta chains showed more clonal expansion and lower generation probabilities than non-associated chains that were equally common. Immune exposure information for the cohort was limited to CMV serostatus. Because counts were too low, about 17 rarely observed V segments, including chromosome 9 orphons, were excluded from the earlier analysis of 587 of the donors.

As for this clone: Its target antigen remains unknown. No much larger clonotype is one base removed from it; base qualities were not supplied.

Germline trimming: 0 bases from V, 4 bases from J; junction bases outside gene matches: 3. The CDR1 and CDR2 encoded by the germline V gene are SGHRS and YFSETQ. The CDR3 runs 15 residues from the cysteine to the phenylalanine. CDR3 DNA is the only sequence kept; it has 45 bases, read in frame from the first base. The library was generated by the immunoSEQ multiplex PCR assay. For the multiplex PCR, a mixture combining 60 forward primers for TCR Vbeta segments and 13 reverse primers for TCR Jbeta segments was used. A multiplex PCR assay on genomic DNA amplified the CDR3 region of rearranged TCR beta genes. On the Illumina HiSeq System, the amplified TCR beta libraries were sequenced as 87-base-pair reads. The study's processing was this. A later analysis tallied around 82 million unique TCR beta chains across the 640 or so repertoires, and roughly 11 million of those chains were shared by two or more donors. To remove PCR and sequencing errors, raw reads were error-corrected and collapsed into unique sequences using a nearest-neighbor algorithm that merged closely related sequences. V, D and J gene segments were assigned by aligning CDR3 sequences to IMGT reference sequences. Each retained sequence needed at least a six-nucleotide match to both a V gene segment and a J gene segment. A rearrangement counted as productive if the CDR3 had no stop codons and remained in frame with V and J, and every other rearrangement counted as non-productive. Following IMGT convention, CDR3 was defined as the stretch from the second conserved V-encoded cysteine to the conserved J-encoded phenylalanine. The earlier analysis of about 570 of the donors excluded any sequence lacking an unambiguous match to a single V gene segment. An earlier analysis of 587 of the donors called V segments functional above 56.7% productive rearrangements and segregating when the between-donor standard deviation exceeded 5%. A statistical classification framework was developed to diagnose cytomegalovirus status using the catalog of TCR beta chain sequences. In a later analysis, TCR nucleotide sequences were compared against IMGT/GENE-DB human TR gene sequences so that V and J genes could be assigned. The TCRdist pipeline was used in a later analysis to assign CDR3 sequences and most-parsimonious VDJ recombination scenarios. A later analysis defined each TCR beta chain by its CDR3 amino acid sequence plus V-gene family, and excluded reads lacking a unique V-gene family. A later analysis removed 500 to 650 highly shared, low-generation-probability nucleotide sequences to deal with suspected cross-contamination and a sequencing artifact. In a later analysis, a clonal expansion index was calculated for each public chain from normalized within-repertoire ranks of inferred template counts. Generation probabilities in a later analysis came from a VDJ recombination model fitted to out-of-frame rearrangements, and those results were checked against IGoR. In a later analysis, hypergeometric tests were used to score TCR-TCR, TCR-HLA and TCR-CMV co-occurrence, with a repertoire-size bias correction applied to TCR pairs. In a later analysis, false discovery rates were estimated by permuting HLA or CMV assignments 20 times. In a later analysis, co-occurring TCRs were grouped using DBSCAN, and TCRdist sequence similarity was added for clustering within HLA-allele-positive subsets. Repertoires with fewer than 30,000 or more than 120,000 public chains were left out of co-occurrence clustering, as were five repertoires with anomalous nucleotide sharing. TCRdb's version of the immuneACCESS table is confined to in-frame rearrangements and falls short of the full clone set. An unresolved V gene accounts for under half of the shortfall where checked; the remainder is of unknown origin. V, J and clone size derive from that table, while D and trimming were established from the DNA sequence. This sample is represented by about 120,000 clones; nearly 80% of them were singletons. The ten largest clones take up 3% to 4% of the sample.

The cohort comprised 670 or so healthy bone marrow donors. At the time of sampling, all cohort members were nominally healthy, though unrecorded immune exposures were likely present. The donor tested CMV seropositive, placing the donor among the 289 seropositive members of the cohort. Every donor gave a peripheral blood sample, and the peripheral blood mononuclear cells from that sample were used for TCR beta sequencing. The Qiagen DNeasy Blood Extraction Kit was used to extract genomic DNA from the blood cell samples. The sequenced material came from PBMCs. The chain is assembled from TRBV5-1 and TRBJ1-2, with 10 bases matching TRBD1. The TCR was taken from a woman aged 30 to 39 in good health and CMV-seropositive. Here the CDR3 is given as CASSLGTGGAYGYTF. The bases are TGCGCCAGCAGCTTGGGGACAGGGGGAGCCTATGGCTACACCTTC.